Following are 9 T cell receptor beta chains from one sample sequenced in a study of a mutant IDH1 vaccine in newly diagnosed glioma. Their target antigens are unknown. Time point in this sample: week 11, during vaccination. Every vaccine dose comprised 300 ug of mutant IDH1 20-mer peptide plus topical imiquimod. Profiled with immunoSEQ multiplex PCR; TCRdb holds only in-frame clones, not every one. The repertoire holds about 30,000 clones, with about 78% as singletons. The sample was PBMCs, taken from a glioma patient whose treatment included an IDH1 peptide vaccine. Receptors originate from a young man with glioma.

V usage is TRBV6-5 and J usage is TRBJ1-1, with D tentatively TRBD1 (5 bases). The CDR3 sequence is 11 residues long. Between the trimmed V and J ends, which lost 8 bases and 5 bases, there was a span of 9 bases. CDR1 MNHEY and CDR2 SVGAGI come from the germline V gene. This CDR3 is CASRRETEAFF. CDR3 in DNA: TGTGCCAGCCGCAGGGAAACTGAAGCTTTCTTT.

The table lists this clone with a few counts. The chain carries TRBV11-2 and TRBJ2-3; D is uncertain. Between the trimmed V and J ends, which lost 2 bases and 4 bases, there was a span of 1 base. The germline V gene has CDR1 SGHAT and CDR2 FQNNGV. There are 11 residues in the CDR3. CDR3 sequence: CASSLSDTQYF. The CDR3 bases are TGTGCCAGCAGCTTATCAGATACGCAGTATTTT.

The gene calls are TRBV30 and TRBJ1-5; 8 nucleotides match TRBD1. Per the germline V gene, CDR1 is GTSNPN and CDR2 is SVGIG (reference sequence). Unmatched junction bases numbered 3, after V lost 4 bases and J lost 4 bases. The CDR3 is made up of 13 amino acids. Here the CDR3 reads CAWTGGANQPQHF. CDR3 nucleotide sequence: TGTGCCTGGACAGGGGGCGCGAATCAGCCCCAGCATTTT.

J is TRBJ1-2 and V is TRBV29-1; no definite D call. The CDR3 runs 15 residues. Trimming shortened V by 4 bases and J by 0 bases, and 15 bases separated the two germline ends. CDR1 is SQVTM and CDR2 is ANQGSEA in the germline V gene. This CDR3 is CSVGGERGTNYGYTF. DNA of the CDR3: TGCAGCGTTGGTGGAGAGAGAGGTACTAACTATGGCTACACCTTC.

The CDR3 sequence is CSASWGTEAFF. DNA of the CDR3: TGCAGCGCCAGCTGGGGGACTGAAGCTTTCTTT. The J gene is TRBJ1-1, the V gene TRBV29-1, with D possibly TRBD1 on 5 matching bases. V was clipped by 7 bases and J by 5 bases, with 11 bases between them. The CDR3 covers 11 residues. Looked up from germline, CDR1 is SQVTM and CDR2 is ANQGSEA.

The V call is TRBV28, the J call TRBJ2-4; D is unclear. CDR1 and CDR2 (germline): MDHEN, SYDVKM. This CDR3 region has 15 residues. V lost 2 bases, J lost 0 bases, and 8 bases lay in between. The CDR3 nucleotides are TGTGCCAGCAGTTTAATCTCTGAAGCCAAAAACATTCAGTACTTC. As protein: CASSLISEAKNIQYF.

The CDR3 coding sequence is TGTGCCAGCAATACTTTAGCGGGAGAAGAGACCCAGTACTTC. This gives the protein CASNTLAGEETQYF. This chain links TRBV2 with TRBJ2-5; 9 nucleotides line up with TRBD2. The CDR3 totals 14 residues. Germline values: CDR1 SNHLY, CDR2 FYNNEI. With 7 bases clipped from V and 3 bases from J, the junction kept 6 bases outside the gene matches.

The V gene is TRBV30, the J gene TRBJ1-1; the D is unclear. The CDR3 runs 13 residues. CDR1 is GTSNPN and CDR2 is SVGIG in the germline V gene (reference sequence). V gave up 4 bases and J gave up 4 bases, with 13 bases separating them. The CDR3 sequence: CAWTLDLGTEAFF. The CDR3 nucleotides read TGTGCCTGGACCCTGGATCTGGGCACTGAAGCTTTCTTT.

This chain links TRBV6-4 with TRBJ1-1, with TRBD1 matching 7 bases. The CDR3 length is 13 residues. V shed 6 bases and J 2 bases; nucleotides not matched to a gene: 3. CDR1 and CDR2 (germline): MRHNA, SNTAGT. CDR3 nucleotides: TGTGCCAGCAGCAGGGGGTACAACACTGAAGCTTTCTTT. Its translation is CASSRGYNTEAFF.